The 15 T cell receptor beta chains given below trace back to one sample, sequenced in a study of blood T cell repertoires in COVID-19. The method was immunoSEQ multiplex PCR; TCRdb's version includes in-frame clones alone and lacks a portion of them. The data contain around 250,000 clones, roughly 85% of them singletons. The specimen sequenced was PBMCs or T cells enriched from blood (not recorded which). The origin of the receptors is a woman aged 50 to 60 who had been exposed to COVID-19.

This chain links TRBV7-8 with TRBJ1-2, with 8 bases that match TRBD1. With V trimmed by 1 base and J by 7 bases, 5 bases remained unmatched. The CDR3 has 14 residues. CDR1 is SGHVS and CDR2 is FQNEAQ in the germline V gene. The CDR3 protein is CASSLEQGVGGYTF. The CDR3 DNA reads TGTGCCAGCAGCTTAGAACAGGGGGTTGGTGGCTACACCTTC. The full variable domain, rest sourced from reference TRBV7-8 and TRBJ1-2, is GAGVSQSPRYKVAKRGQDVALRCDPISGHVSLFWYQQALGQGPEFLTYFQNEAQLDKSGLPSDRFFAERPEGSVSTLKIQRTQQEDSAVYLCASSLEQGVGGYTFGSGTRLTVV.

This chain links TRBV19 with TRBJ2-1, with a weak D call TRBD1 (6 bases). The CDR3 contains 11 residues. Germline V gene sequence: CDR1 LNHDA, CDR2 SQIVND (reference sequence). V lost 6 bases and J 14 bases, leaving 14 bases between the germline ends. CDR3 DNA: TGTGCCAGTAGGGGACAAGGTCCCGAGTTCTTC. This encodes CASRGQGPEFF.

This clone came up a few times. The chain recombines TRBV7-2 with TRBJ2-1; possible D gene TRBD2, 5 bases. Germline loops: CDR1 SGHTA, CDR2 FQGNSA. CDR3 size: 13 residues. V dropped 0 bases and J dropped 8 bases, with 8 bases sitting between them. CDR3 DNA sequence: TGTGCCAGCAGCTTAGCGGACGGGGATGAGCAGTTCTTC. The encoded protein is CASSLADGDEQFF. The variable domain in full, with the rest retrieved from reference TRBV7-2 and TRBJ2-1, is GAGVSQSPSNKVTEKGKDVELRCDPISGHTALYWYRQSLGQGLEFLIYFQGNSAPDKSGLPSDRFSAERTGGSVSTLTIQRTQQEDSAVYLCASSLADGDEQFFGPGTRLTVL.

This chain uses TRBV24-1 with TRBJ1-2; 8 bases map to TRBD1. The CDR3 is made up of 13 amino acids. Looked up from germline, CDR1 is KGHDR and CDR2 is SFDVKD. The junction had 4 bases not matched to a gene; V was cut back by 7 bases and J by 4 bases. Here the CDR3 DNA reads TGTGCCACCAGCGCAGGGGGCAGCTATGGCTACACCTTC. It encodes CATSAGGSYGYTF.

This clone was picked up one time. The V call is TRBV19, the J call TRBJ2-7, with D possibly TRBD1 on 6 matching bases. The germline CDR1 and CDR2 sequences are LNHDA and SQIVND (reference sequence). V was trimmed by 4 bases and J by 3 bases, leaving 19 bases between them. This CDR3 region has 16 residues. The CDR3 nucleotides read TGTGCCAGTAGTAGCCCACAGGGCTGGGGGAGCTACGAGCAGTACTTC. This sequence encodes CASSSPQGWGSYEQYF.

The gene calls are TRBV2 and TRBJ1-1, with 8 positions matching TRBD1. The germline V gene encodes CDR1 SNHLY and CDR2 FYNNEI. V lost 5 bases, J lost 6 bases, and 11 bases stayed unmatched. This CDR3 has 15 residues. The CDR3 here is CASSRTGLSQSEAFF. The CDR3 nucleotides read TGTGCCAGCAGTCGGACAGGGCTCTCACAATCTGAAGCTTTCTTT.

In regard to this clone: At one end, the junction sequence differs from germline, possibly due to a read error. J is TRBJ1-4 and V is TRBV20-1; TRBD1 agrees at 10 bases. The CDR3 length is 11 residues. The germline CDR1 and CDR2 sequences are DFQATT and SNEGSKA (reference sequence). The DNA for the CDR3 is TGCAGTGCCGAGATAGGGGACAGGGGAAATTTT. Residues: CSAEIGDRGNF.

This chain links TRBV19 with TRBJ2-3; the D gene is possibly TRBD1 (5 bases). The germline gives CDR1 LNHDA, CDR2 SQIVND (reference sequence). The CDR3 covers 11 residues. The ends were cut back, 5 bases at V and 5 bases at J, with 5 bases in the middle. The CDR3 DNA is TGTGCCAGTAGTGACAGAGATACGCAGTATTTT. It codes for CASSDRDTQYF. Complete variable domain (other parts from reference TRBV19 and TRBJ2-3): DGGITQSPKYLFRKEGQNVTLSCEQNLNHDAMYWYRQDPGQGLRLIYYSQIVNDFQKGDIAEGYSVSREKKESFPLTVTSAQKNPTAFYLCASSDRDTQYFGPGTRLTVL.

The gene calls are TRBV7-6 and TRBJ1-4; 7 bases match TRBD1. CDR1 and CDR2 (germline): SGHVS, FNYEAQ. The CDR3 covers 14 residues. The V segment lost 5 bases and the J segment 8 bases; nucleotides outside the gene matches: 8. CDR3 protein: CASSPRQGSEKLFF. The DNA of the CDR3 is TGTGCCAGCAGCCCCAGACAGGGATCGGAAAAACTGTTTTTT.

This clone showed up just once. The CDR3 is CASSPGHAEAFF. The CDR3 coding sequence is TGTGCCAGCAGCCCCGGACACGCTGAAGCTTTCTTT. The chain carries TRBV4-2 and TRBJ1-1; TRBD1 might be the D (5 bases). The CDR3 spans 12 residues. Germline CDR1 is LGHNA and CDR2 is YNFKEQ. Trimming took off 4 bases at V and 6 bases at J, with 9 bases between the two ends.

J is TRBJ2-7 and V is TRBV30; 10 bases are a match to TRBD1. The V and J ends lost 1 base and 5 bases, in that order; junction bases with no gene match: 5. This CDR3 region has 14 residues. Germline CDR1 and CDR2: GTSNPN and SVGIG (reference sequence). The CDR3 coding sequence is TGTGCCTGGAGTGCCGGGACAGGGGTCCACGAGCAGTACTTC. Its translation: CAWSAGTGVHEQYF.

The chain has TRBV6-5 and TRBJ2-7; a possible D gene is TRBD1 (6 bases). The CDR3 extends over 15 amino acids. V gave up 5 bases and J gave up 5 bases, with 19 bases separating them. Germline V gives CDR1 MNHEY, CDR2 SVGAGI. Here the CDR3 reads CASSSSLTGSHEQYF. The DNA for the CDR3 is TGTGCCAGCAGTAGTTCCTTAACAGGGAGTCACGAGCAGTACTTC.

The chain has TRBV3-1 (or the pseudogene TRBV3-2) and TRBJ1-4; weak D call: TRBD1 (5 bases). The CDR3 spans 16 residues. V was shortened by 0 bases and J by 4 bases, with 12 bases between the two germline ends. Germline CDR1 is LGHDT and CDR2 is YNNKEL (reference sequence). The CDR3 DNA follows: TGTGCCAGCAGCCAAGACGGGAGGGGAGATAATGAAAAACTGTTTTTT. It encodes CASSQDGRGDNEKLFF.

The CDR3 is CASSHDSPSYNEQFF. The DNA of the CDR3 is TGCGCCAGCAGCCATGACAGCCCGTCCTACAATGAGCAGTTCTTC. The rearrangement uses TRBV4-1 and TRBJ2-1, with D perhaps TRBD1 (5 bases). The CDR3 totals 15 residues. CDR1 is MGHRA and CDR2 is YSYEKL in the germline V gene. V shed 3 bases and J shed 1 base, with 10 bases lying between them.

The J gene is TRBJ2-7, the V gene TRBV2; 7 bases fit TRBD2. The CDR3 is 14 amino acids. The V segment lost 7 bases and the J segment 4 bases; nucleotides outside the gene matches: 10. CDR1 is SNHLY, CDR2 FYNNEI, per germline. CDR3: CASTRRGGPYEQYF. In DNA form, the CDR3 reads TGTGCCAGCACGAGGCGGGGAGGGCCTTACGAGCAGTACTTC.